A single sample gave rise to the 18 T cell receptor beta chains below, sequenced in a study of cytomegalovirus exposure and HLA in healthy donors. 60 Vbeta and 13 Jbeta primers were used in PCR. Measured with immunoSEQ multiplex PCR; TCRdb has only the in-frame clones, and not every one. The sample carries more than 200,000 clones, roughly 79% recorded once. The specimen was PBMCs. These receptors were collected from a man aged 18 to 30 in good health and CMV-seronegative.

The chain carries TRBV28 and TRBJ1-1, with unresolved D. The V and J ends lost 10 bases and 7 bases respectively, with 13 bases between them. The CDR3 loop spans 11 amino acids. The V gene's germline CDR1 is MDHEN and CDR2 SYDVKM. The CDR3 loop is CAIKNFGEAFF. The DNA of the CDR3 is TGTGCCATCAAGAATTTCGGTGAAGCTTTCTTT.

The chain combines TRBV19 with TRBJ2-5; 12 nucleotides line up with TRBD1. After removal of 4 bases from V and 5 bases from J, the junction contained 5 bases not matched to a gene. The length of the CDR3 is 15 residues. CDR1 is LNHDA and CDR2 is SQIVND in the germline V gene (reference sequence). CDR3 in DNA: TGTGCCAGTAGTACCGGGACAGGGGGCTTCGAGACCCAGTACTTC. Protein: CASSTGTGGFETQYF.

This clone was recorded only once. The chain has TRBV14 and TRBJ1-2; 7 bases match TRBD1. This CDR3 is 14 amino acids long. CDR1 and CDR2 (germline): SGHDN, FVKESK. V lost 5 bases, J lost 7 bases, and 10 bases stayed unmatched. The CDR3 protein is CASSSWTGGRGYTF. CDR3 bases: TGTGCCAGCAGCTCCTGGACAGGCGGTCGTGGCTACACCTTC.

This rearrangement joins TRBV7-9 to TRBJ2-1; TRBD1 agrees at 10 bases. V trimming: 6 bases; J trimming: 2 bases; junction bases outside the gene matches: 4. The CDR3 has 15 residues. Germline V CDR1 and CDR2: SEHNR, FQNEAQ (reference sequence). CDR3 DNA: TGTGCCAGCAGTTCTGGACAGGGGGCCTACAATGAGCAGTTCTTC. Its protein is CASSSGQGAYNEQFF.

The chain combines TRBV7-9 with TRBJ2-5; 8 nucleotides agree with TRBD1. Germline-derived CDR1 and CDR2 are SEHNR and FQNEAQ (reference sequence). This CDR3 comprises 17 residues. V shed 4 bases and J 5 bases; nucleotides not matched to a gene: 15. The CDR3 is CASSSFPTDRVHETQYF. The CDR3 DNA is TGTGCCAGCAGCTCATTTCCGACGGACAGGGTACACGAGACCCAGTACTTC.

The rearrangement joins TRBV9 to TRBJ2-3; a weak D match, TRBD2 (5 bases). Per the germline V gene, CDR1 is SGDLS and CDR2 is YYNGEE. This CDR3 is built from 15 residues. Trimming shortened V by 0 bases and J by 4 bases, and 12 bases separated the two germline ends. The CDR3 loop is CASSVVGRMADTQYF. Written as DNA, the CDR3 is TGTGCCAGCAGCGTAGTAGGGAGAATGGCAGATACGCAGTATTTT.

This clone appeared once. The chain couples TRBV19 to TRBJ1-2; the D is unclear. The germline V gene encodes CDR1 LNHDA and CDR2 SQIVND (reference sequence). Trimming pared 5 bases from V and 4 bases from J, leaving 11 bases between. There are 13 residues in the CDR3. CDR3 coding DNA: TGTGCCAGTAGTTTTCCAGGCACCTATGGCTACACCTTC. The encoded protein is CASSFPGTYGYTF.

This clone was picked up a small number of times. The V gene is TRBV9, the J gene TRBJ2-3, with D tentatively TRBD2 (5 bases). This CDR3 has 14 amino acids. The V gene's germline CDR1 is SGDLS and CDR2 YYNGEE. The germline V and J ends were trimmed by 4 bases and 4 bases, with 13 bases remaining between them. The CDR3 sequence is CASSFSERADTQYF. The CDR3 region has the DNA TGTGCCAGCAGCTTTAGCGAGCGTGCAGATACGCAGTATTTT.

This clone has a single count. The chain uses TRBV4-2 and TRBJ2-1, with 9 bases that match TRBD2. Germline lookup yields CDR1 LGHNA and CDR2 YNFKEQ. This CDR3 is built from 15 residues. The junction had 6 bases not matched to a gene; V was cut back by 3 bases and J by 6 bases. CDR3 sequence: CASSHPLAGTNEQFF. Written as DNA, the CDR3 is TGTGCCAGCAGCCATCCGCTAGCGGGGACCAATGAGCAGTTCTTC.

The chain recombines TRBV27 with TRBJ1-2, with D unclear. Germline V gene sequence: CDR1 MNHEY, CDR2 SMNVEV (reference sequence). The CDR3 is 13 residues long. Deletions cut 5 bases from V and 8 bases from J, with 15 bases between. The CDR3 coding sequence is TGTGCCAGCAGTCCCGGGGTGTATCTAGGCTACACCTTC. This gives the protein CASSPGVYLGYTF.

This chain uses TRBV29-1 with TRBJ2-1; TRBD2 is a possible D gene (5 bases). Germline V gene data show CDR1 as SQVTM and CDR2 as ANQGSEA. CDR3 length: 15 residues. Trimming cost V 4 bases and J 3 bases, with 16 bases left between them. The CDR3 loop reads CSVVGGLRSYNEQFF. DNA of the CDR3: TGCAGCGTTGTTGGAGGACTTAGAAGCTACAATGAGCAGTTCTTC.

V gene TRBV7-6 combines with J gene TRBJ1-1, with D maybe TRBD1 (6 bases). V was shortened by 1 base and J by 4 bases, with 19 bases between the two germline ends. There are 17 residues in the CDR3. Per germline, CDR1 SGHVS and CDR2 FNYEAQ. CDR3 amino acids: CASSLGAGGGVGTEAFF. The CDR3 DNA sequence: TGTGCCAGCAGCTTAGGGGCGGGAGGGGGGGTGGGCACTGAAGCTTTCTTT. Filled out from reference TRBV7-6 and TRBJ1-1, the complete variable domain reads GAGVSQSPRYKVTKRGQDVALRCDPISGHVSLYWYRQALGQGPEFLTYFNYEAQQDKSGLPNDRFSAERPEGSISTLTIQRTEQRDSAMYRCASSLGAGGGVGTEAFFGQGTRLTVV.

A single count supports this clone. The chain uses TRBV2 and TRBJ2-7; D may be TRBD1 (6 bases). Germline V gene sequence: CDR1 SNHLY, CDR2 FYNNEI. This CDR3 comprises 14 residues. Trimming took off 2 bases at V and 2 bases at J, with 10 bases between the two ends. The CDR3 DNA reads TGTGCCAGCAGTGAATCACAGGGACCCTACGAGCAGTACTTC. As protein: CASSESQGPYEQYF.

V is TRBV5-6 and J is TRBJ2-7, with no clear D. The CDR3 extends over 14 amino acids. Trimming stripped 2 bases from V and 2 bases from J, with 11 bases between. Per the germline V gene, CDR1 is SGHDT and CDR2 is YYEEEE. Here the CDR3 DNA reads TGTGCCAGCAGCTTAGGAACAGCAACCTACGAGCAGTACTTC. It encodes CASSLGTATYEQYF. The complete variable domain, with remaining parts taken from reference TRBV5-6 and TRBJ2-7, reads DAGVTQSPTHLIKTRGQQVTLRCSPKSGHDTVSWYQQALGQGPQFIFQYYEEEERQRGNFPDRFSGHQFPNYSSELNVNALLLGDSALYLCASSLGTATYEQYFGPGTRLTVT.

The rearrangement links TRBV2 to TRBJ2-1; D perhaps matches TRBD2 (5 bases). The CDR3 spans 14 residues. Germline V gene lookup returns CDR1 SNHLY and CDR2 FYNNEI. Between the trimmed V and J ends, which lost 2 bases and 8 bases, there was a span of 13 bases. In DNA form, the CDR3 reads TGTGCCAGCAGTGAATCGGAGTCGGAGGATGAGCAGTTCTTC. Its protein is CASSESESEDEQFF.

V usage is TRBV30 and J usage is TRBJ1-5; D gene ambiguous. The V end lost 2 bases, the J end lost 5 bases, and 10 bases lay between the germline ends. Germline assignment: CDR1 GTSNPN and CDR2 SVGIG (reference sequence). This CDR3 has 13 residues. CDR3 sequence reads: CAWSSDGYQPQHF. For the CDR3, the DNA is TGTGCCTGGAGTAGCGACGGATATCAGCCCCAGCATTTT.

Only one count was recorded for this clone. The genes are TRBV14 and TRBJ2-2; D is possibly TRBD2 (5 bases). This CDR3 has 16 amino acids. Trimming cost V 1 base and J 5 bases, with 14 bases left between them. Germline V lookup: CDR1 SGHDN, CDR2 FVKESK. The CDR3 is CASSQVGLRGTGELFF. CDR3 sequence (DNA): TGTGCCAGCAGCCAAGTGGGCCTCCGGGGTACCGGGGAGCTGTTTTTT.

The CDR3 loop is CASSLAGREGEKLFF. As DNA, the CDR3 is TGTGCCAGCAGCTTAGCGGGACGGGAGGGAGAAAAACTGTTTTTT. The V and J genes are TRBV7-2 and TRBJ1-4; tentatively, D is TRBD1 (5 bases). CDR1 is SGHTA and CDR2 is FQGNSA in the germline V gene. This CDR3 has 15 residues. Trimming removed 0 bases at V and 8 bases at J, with 13 bases between.